These T cell receptor beta chains were read from a single sample in a study of T-cell memory formation after mild COVID-19. TCRdb fed the 5' RACE reads into MiXCR, producing one record per CDR3 protein. The sample records roughly 45,000 distinct CDR3 sequences, 25% to 35% being singletons. Sequenced input: PBMCs or a T cell subset sorted from them (not recorded which). The receptors shown here come from a man aged 18 to 29 who had mild COVID-19 (a few samples of this study predate the infection). Cell type and time point are not known. The CDR3 runs from the conserved cysteine through the conserved F or W. The D gene is left open where the match is weak. Not every row has a clone size; where given, it reads once, few, many or a size class.

clone size,D gene,J gene,V gene,CDR3 DNA,CDR3 protein
few,NA,TRBJ2-1,TRBV3-1,TGTGCCAGCAGGCCTACCGATGGCACAATTGATGAGCAGTTCTTC,CASRPTDGTIDEQFF
few,TRBD2,TRBJ2-1,TRBV6-2/TRBV6-3,TGTGCCAGCAGTCTTACTAGCGGGTATAGCAATGAGCAGTTCTTC,CASSLTSGYSNEQFF
NA,TRBD2,TRBJ2-3,TRBV27,TGTGCCACCCGGGGGCTGCCTAGCGGGGGGGATACGCAGTATTTT,CATRGLPSGGDTQYF
few,NA,TRBJ2-5,TRBV4-1,TGCGCCAGCAGCCAAATTGCCGGGGAGACCCAGTACTTC,CASSQIAGETQYF
few,NA,TRBJ2-3,TRBV10-3,TGTGCCATCAGTGATCGTGGGGGATACACAGATACGCAGTATTTT,CAISDRGGYTDTQYF
NA,NA,TRBJ2-5,TRBV21-1,TGTGCCAGCAGCTGCAAACGTCCGGGAGGGATATGGGAGACCCAGTACTTC,CASSCKRPGGIWETQYF
few,NA,TRBJ1-6,TRBV28,TGTGCCAGCAGTTTAAGTGGGAGCTCCTATAATTCACCCCTCCACTTT,CASSLSGSSYNSPLHF
NA,NA,TRBJ1-5,TRBV19,TGTGCCAGTAGTATCCTTCCTCAGGGTATAGTCGATCAGCCCCAGCATTTT,CASSILPQGIVDQPQHF
NA,TRBD1,TRBJ2-7,TRBV9,TGTGCCAGCAGCGGGGACAGGGCCCACGAGCAGTACTTC,CASSGDRAHEQYF
few,NA,TRBJ2-3,TRBV30,TGTGCCTGGATGGCCCTGGGGGTAAGGACAGATACGCAGTATTTT,CAWMALGVRTDTQYF
few,TRBD1,TRBJ1-5,TRBV6-2/TRBV6-3,TGTGCCAGCACCCTTCAGGGGGCCTTCAATCAGCCCCAGCATTTT,CASTLQGAFNQPQHF
many,NA,TRBJ2-1,TRBV6-2/TRBV6-3,TGTGCCAGCAGTTTATGGGGGGCTGAGCAGTTCTTC,CASSLWGAEQFF
NA,NA,TRBJ1-1,TRBV6-5,TGTGCCAGCAGTTACAAGGCCTACACTGAAGCTTTCTTT,CASSYKAYTEAFF
few,NA,TRBJ2-7,TRBV29-1,TGCAGCGTTGAAGTCCTGGAGTCCTCCTACGAGCAGTACTTC,CSVEVLESSYEQYF
NA,TRBD2,TRBJ2-1,TRBV12-3/TRBV12-4,TGTGCCAGCAGCTTAGCGGGGGCCTACAATGAGCAGTTCTTC,CASSLAGAYNEQFF
NA,NA,TRBJ1-2,TRBV28,TGTGCCAGCAGTTTAGTTTACCAGAGCTCTAACTATGGCTACACCTTC,CASSLVYQSSNYGYTF
NA,NA,TRBJ2-5,TRBV5-1,TGCGCCAGCAGGCCGTTTGGGGGGTTAGAGACCCAGTACTTC,CASRPFGGLETQYF
NA,NA,TRBJ2-6,TRBV29-1,TGCAGCGTTGTTGGCGGGTTAGGGGCCAACGTCCTGACTTTC,CSVVGGLGANVLTF
NA,NA,TRBJ1-1,TRBV7-9,TGTGCCAGCAGCTTAGTTGAGGGAAACACTGAAGCTTTCTTT,CASSLVEGNTEAFF
once,TRBD2,TRBJ2-1,TRBV6-4,TGTGCCAGCAGCCCTAGCGGGGGGGCCAATGAGCAGTTCTTC,CASSPSGGANEQFF
NA,TRBD1,TRBJ2-5,TRBV7-8,TGTGCCAGCAGCTTAGATTGGGGGCAGGGGGCGAGGGAGACCCAGTACTTC,CASSLDWGQGARETQYF
NA,TRBD1,TRBJ2-1,TRBV5-5,TGTGCCACGACAGGGGGTTACAATGAGCAGTTCTTC,CATTGGYNEQFF
few,TRBD1,TRBJ2-1,TRBV4-3,TGCGCCAGCGCAACTGGACAGGGTTCCTACAATGAGCAGTTCTTC,CASATGQGSYNEQFF
many,NA,TRBJ2-7,TRBV5-1,TGCGCCAGCAGCTTGGGGGAGAGACCCTACGAGCAGTACTTC,CASSLGERPYEQYF
NA,TRBD2,TRBJ2-1,TRBV28,TGTGCCAGCAGTTTATACTCTAGCGGGGGATACTGGTTTCGGCAGTTCTTC,CASSLYSSGGYWFRQFF
many,NA,TRBJ2-1,TRBV27,TGTGCCACCGGGGTCATATCCAGTCGCAATGAGCAGTTCTTC,CATGVISSRNEQFF
few,NA,TRBJ1-2,TRBV4-3,TGCGCCAGCAGCCAAGGGACCTCTCTAAACTATGGCTACACCTTC,CASSQGTSLNYGYTF
NA,NA,TRBJ1-1,TRBV3-1,TGTGCCAGCAGCCAAGGGGGGGCGGGCACTGAAGCTTTCTTT,CASSQGGAGTEAFF
many,TRBD1,TRBJ2-1,TRBV3-1,TGTGCCAGCAGCCCCTCGGGACAGGGCGGCGATGAGCAGTTCTTC,CASSPSGQGGDEQFF
NA,NA,TRBJ2-1,TRBV4-1,TGCGCCAGCAGCCAAGCGGGACTCCTGGGGGGGCAGTTCTTC,CASSQAGLLGGQFF
NA,NA,TRBJ2-3,TRBV29-1,TGCAGCGTTGAGGGGGCAGGACAGACAGATACGCAGTATTTT,CSVEGAGQTDTQYF
many,NA,TRBJ2-1,TRBV4-3,TGCGCCAGCAGCCAAGATGGTGGGGGCCCCTACTACAATGAGCAGTTCTTC,CASSQDGGGPYYNEQFF
few,NA,TRBJ2-7,TRBV4-1,TGCGCCAGCAGCCAGGCCGGGGCCAGTGACGAGCAGTACTTC,CASSQAGASDEQYF
few,TRBD2,TRBJ2-5,TRBV4-1,TGCGCCAGCAGCCCTGGACTAGCGGGATACCAAGAGACCCAGTACTTC,CASSPGLAGYQETQYF
NA,NA,TRBJ2-2,TRBV25-1,TGTGCCAGCAGTCCCGGGACGGCGAACACCGGGGAGCTGTTTTTT,CASSPGTANTGELFF
few,NA,TRBJ2-5,TRBV7-9,TGTGCCAGCAGTGGGGGGGCCCCCTTGGCCCAAGAGACCCAGTACTTC,CASSGGAPLAQETQYF
NA,NA,TRBJ1-1,TRBV12-3/TRBV12-4,TGTGCCAGCAGTTCCCGTGCCGGATACTTCTTT,CASSSRAGYFF
NA,NA,TRBJ2-7,TRBV7-9,TGTGCCAGCAGCTTGGGGGACAACGAGCAGTACTTC,CASSLGDNEQYF
NA,TRBD1,TRBJ2-1,TRBV14,TGTGCCAGCAGCTGGCGTCCGACAGGGCTCGTGAGAAATGAGCAGTTCTTC,CASSWRPTGLVRNEQFF
NA,NA,TRBJ2-3,TRBV7-3,TGTGCCAGCAGCTTAACCGGCGGCACAGATACGCAGTATTTT,CASSLTGGTDTQYF
NA,NA,TRBJ1-1,TRBV7-9,TGTGCCAGCAGCTTAGCCACCACCACCCGGGGCACTGAAGCTTTCTTT,CASSLATTTRGTEAFF
NA,TRBD1,TRBJ2-7,TRBV4-1,TGCGCCAGCAGCCAGCGTGGGACAGAGACAGGCGAGCAGTACTTC,CASSQRGTETGEQYF
few,TRBD1,TRBJ2-3,TRBV29-1,TGCAGCGTTGAAGGGTCCCGGGACAGGGTGCCGGGGGGCGATACAGATAAGCAGTATTTT,CSVEGSRDRVPGGDTDKQYF
few,NA,TRBJ2-7,TRBV5-6,TGTGCCAGCAGCACCGGGACCGACGTGTTTTCGTACGAGCAGTACTTC,CASSTGTDVFSYEQYF
NA,NA,TRBJ2-7,TRBV5-5,TGTGCCAGCAGCTGGGGGCTCTCCTACGAGCAGTACTTC,CASSWGLSYEQYF
few,NA,TRBJ2-2,TRBV7-9,TGTGCCAGCAGCTTATTTAGGCCCGCGAGTAGGACCGGGGAGCTGTTTTTT,CASSLFRPASRTGELFF
NA,TRBD1,TRBJ2-2,TRBV7-9,TGTGCCAGCAGCTTAACTAGGACAGGGCGGGAGCTGTTTTTT,CASSLTRTGRELFF
NA,NA,TRBJ1-1,TRBV2,TGTGCCAGCAGTGTTGCCATCGGTATGAACACTGAAGCTTTCTTT,CASSVAIGMNTEAFF
many,TRBD2,TRBJ2-2,TRBV27,TGTGCCAGCAGTCCGGGACTAGTTGGAACCGGGGAGCTGTTTTTT,CASSPGLVGTGELFF
many,NA,TRBJ2-7,TRBV4-3,TGCGCCAGCAGCCAAGAGGTACCAGGGCCGGCCTACGAGCAGTACTTC,CASSQEVPGPAYEQYF